The text below deals with one TCR beta chain. CDR1 and CDR2 (germline): SGHAT, FQNNGV. This CDR3 region has 17 residues. V was shortened by 0 bases and J by 0 bases, with 9 bases between the two germline ends. The sample belongs to a study of blood T cell repertoires in COVID-19. On the study more broadly: Samples came from the United States, Italy and Spain, spanning acute and convalescent COVID-19.

Per the study methods: Estimation of nucleated cell counts was performed using reference gene primer amplification. Produced via immunoSEQ multiplex PCR; TCRdb's table is partial and in-frame only. For V, J and clone size, that table is used; D and trimming come from the DNA. Seen here are 160,000 or so clones, approximately 81% observed once, and the top ten hold 1.1%. This receptor was obtained from a man aged 35-49 years with acute or convalescent COVID-19. This rearrangement joins TRBV11-2 to TRBJ2-6; D might be TRBD1 (5 bases). Sequenced sample: peripheral blood. CDR3 loop: CASSLDDRSSGANVLTF. CDR3 nucleotide sequence: TGTGCCAGCAGCTTAGATGACAGAAGCTCTGGGGCCAACGTCCTGACTTTC.